These 28 T cell receptor beta chains were sequenced from one sample in a study of T cell responses to AZD1222 COVID-19 vaccine. TCRdb's copy holds only in-frame clones and misses some; the assay was immunoSEQ multiplex PCR. The sample includes 150,000 to 200,000 clones, around 86% of them seen just once. This sample comprised peripheral blood, obtained on day 0 of MenACWY control vaccination. These receptor sequences come from an adult in good health.

The chain combines TRBV5-4 with TRBJ1-3, with 7 bases matching TRBD1. V was pared by 2 bases and J by 7 bases, with 6 bases of the junction left unmatched. Germline CDR1 is SGHNT and CDR2 is YYREEE (reference sequence). The CDR3 sequence is 14 residues long. The chain's CDR3 is CASSFDRALNTIYF. CDR3 coding DNA: TGTGCCAGCAGCTTTGACAGGGCTTTGAACACCATATATTTT.

The rearrangement uses TRBV11-2 and TRBJ2-5; maybe TRBD1 (6 bases). The germline V gene has CDR1 SGHAT and CDR2 FQNNGV. V lost 5 bases and J lost 0, with 13 bases in between. This CDR3 spans 15 amino acids. The CDR3 DNA follows: TGTGCCAGCAGCCTTCCAGGGACAAACCAAGAGACCCAGTACTTC. Amino acid sequence: CASSLPGTNQETQYF.

This rearrangement joins TRBV19 to TRBJ2-5; 8 bases agree with TRBD1. Germline V gives CDR1 LNHDA, CDR2 SQIVND (reference sequence). The CDR3 has 14 amino acids. The junction had 4 bases not matched to a gene; V was cut back by 3 bases and J by 4 bases. CDR3 amino acids: CASSISQGGETQYF. In DNA form, the CDR3 reads TGTGCCAGTAGTATCTCACAGGGGGGAGAGACCCAGTACTTC.

The rearrangement uses TRBV11-2 and TRBJ1-1, with 7 bases identical to TRBD1. This CDR3 spans 15 amino acids. CDR1 is SGHAT and CDR2 is FQNNGV in the germline V gene. After removal of 5 bases from V and 3 bases from J, the junction contained 9 bases not matched to a gene. Here the CDR3 DNA reads TGTGCCAGCAGCCCCCAGGGGGGGCTGGACACTGAAGCTTTCTTT. This sequence encodes CASSPQGGLDTEAFF.

This chain joins TRBV11-3 and TRBJ2-2; D might be TRBD1 or TRBD2, each matching 5 bases. Germline V lookup: CDR1 SGHNT, CDR2 YENEEA. Deletions cut 7 bases from V and 2 bases from J, with 14 bases between. The CDR3 sequence is 15 residues long. This chain's CDR3 is CASKPPGPNTGELFF. The CDR3 coding sequence is TGTGCCAGCAAACCCCCGGGACCCAACACCGGGGAGCTGTTTTTT.

Only one count was recorded for this clone. V gene TRBV7-8 combines with J gene TRBJ1-5, with D perhaps matching TRBD1 (5 bases). The CDR3 has 16 amino acids. CDR1 and CDR2 (germline): SGHVS, FQNEAQ. The V and J ends lost 1 base and 7 bases respectively, with 17 bases between them. The DNA of the CDR3 is TGTGCCAGCAGCTTAGTGGGAACAGGCCGGGGACAGCCCCAGCATTTT. This codes for CASSLVGTGRGQPQHF.

This clone was recorded once. J is TRBJ1-3 and V is TRBV7-6, with D maybe TRBD1 (6 bases). This CDR3 is built from 18 residues. The V gene's germline CDR1 is SGHVS and CDR2 FNYEAQ. V gave up 1 base and J gave up 0 bases, with 16 bases separating them. DNA for the CDR3: TGTGCCAGCAGCTTAGGAGAGGGGGAGGGCTCCTCTGGAAACACCATATATTTT. Translation: CASSLGEGEGSSGNTIYF. The full variable domain, rest sourced from reference TRBV7-6 and TRBJ1-3, is GAGVSQSPRYKVTKRGQDVALRCDPISGHVSLYWYRQALGQGPEFLTYFNYEAQQDKSGLPNDRFSAERPEGSISTLTIQRTEQRDSAMYRCASSLGEGEGSSGNTIYFGEGSWLTVV.

The chain couples TRBV27 to TRBJ2-3; D remains ambiguous. The germline CDR1 and CDR2 sequences are MNHEY and SMNVEV (reference sequence). Trimming cost V 3 bases and J 0 bases, with 7 bases left between them. The CDR3 is 14 residues long. CDR3 loop: CASSFDSSTDTQYF. CDR3 coding DNA: TGTGCCAGCAGTTTCGATTCTAGCACAGATACGCAGTATTTT.

The chain uses TRBV11-2 and TRBJ1-4, with TRBD1 identical over 7 bases. The CDR3 is made up of 14 amino acids. V lost 1 base and J lost 5; bases outside the gene matches: 1. CDR1 is SGHAT and CDR2 is FQNNGV in the germline V gene. In DNA, the CDR3 is TGTGCCAGCAGCTTAGGACAGGGCAATGAAAAACTGTTTTTT. Translated, it gives CASSLGQGNEKLFF.

The V and J genes are TRBV3-1 (or the pseudogene TRBV3-2) and TRBJ2-3; 7 bases map to TRBD1. The CDR3 consists of 16 residues. With 4 bases clipped from V and 2 bases from J, the junction kept 9 bases outside the gene matches. Germline-derived CDR1 and CDR2 are LGHDT and YNNKEL (reference sequence). This CDR3 reads CASSLLRQGLTDTQYF. The CDR3, as DNA: TGTGCCAGCAGCCTCTTACGACAGGGCCTCACAGATACGCAGTATTTT.

The V and J genes are TRBV6-6 and TRBJ2-4, with a possible D match to TRBD1 (5 bases). V was cut by 5 bases and J by 0 bases, with 11 bases left in between. Germline V lookup: CDR1 MNHNY, CDR2 SVGAGI (reference sequence). The CDR3 is 15 residues long. Here the CDR3 reads CASSRPDRAKNIQYF. In DNA, the CDR3 is TGTGCCAGCAGTAGGCCCGACAGAGCCAAAAACATTCAGTACTTC.

The V call is TRBV2, the J call TRBJ1-5, with 7 positions matching TRBD1. Germline V gives CDR1 SNHLY, CDR2 FYNNEI. This CDR3 region has 14 residues. J lost 6 bases, V lost 1 base, and 3 bases had no gene match. The CDR3 bases are TGTGCCAGCAGTGAAGGGCAGGGGGGTCAGCCCCAGCATTTT. As protein: CASSEGQGGQPQHF.

The chain combines TRBV19 with TRBJ1-1, with a possible D match to TRBD1 (5 bases). Looked up from germline, CDR1 is LNHDA and CDR2 is SQIVND (reference sequence). Trimming cost V 4 bases and J 0 bases, with 15 bases left between them. This CDR3 contains 16 residues. CDR3 DNA sequence: TGTGCCAGTAGTACTCAACCGGGACGCCTGAACACTGAAGCTTTCTTT. Its translation: CASSTQPGRLNTEAFF.

CDR3 nucleotide sequence: TGTGCCAGCAGTTACTCGGGGACACTCCTCGAGCAGTACTTC. This encodes CASSYSGTLLEQYF. This chain connects TRBV6-5 to TRBJ2-7; TRBD1 might be the D (6 bases). V lost 0 bases, J lost 6 bases, and 12 bases lay in between. Germline lookup yields CDR1 MNHEY and CDR2 SVGAGI. The CDR3 sequence is 14 residues long.

V gene TRBV6-2 or TRBV6-3 combines with J gene TRBJ2-7, with TRBD2 matching over 7 bases. The CDR3 loop spans 16 amino acids. The V segment lost 0 bases and the J segment 3 bases; nucleotides outside the gene matches: 8. CDR1 and CDR2 (germline): MNHEY, SVGEGT. The chain's CDR3 is CASSYSKLASSYEQYF. Written as DNA, the CDR3 is TGTGCCAGCAGTTACTCGAAACTAGCGAGTAGCTACGAGCAGTACTTC.

This clone came up once. This chain's CDR3 is CASSLGGQSNQPQHF. As DNA, the CDR3 is TGTGCCAGCAGCTTGGGGGGACAGAGTAATCAGCCCCAGCATTTT. The V call is TRBV5-4, the J call TRBJ1-5, with 7 bases lining up with TRBD1. V gave up 0 bases and J gave up 4 bases; unmatched junction bases: 4. The germline V gene encodes CDR1 SGHNT and CDR2 YYREEE (reference sequence). This CDR3 has 15 residues.

The chain couples TRBV30 to TRBJ2-7; 9 nucleotides match TRBD2. The CDR3 has 16 amino acids. Germline V gene sequence: CDR1 GTSNPN, CDR2 SVGIG (reference sequence). The ends lost 3 bases at V and 5 bases at J; junction bases unmatched: 14. The CDR3 DNA is TGTGCCTGGAGAAGAGCCCTGAGCGGGGGGTGGAACGAGCAGTACTTC. It translates to CAWRRALSGGWNEQYF.

For this clone: Within the sample, other DNA sequences also encode this same CDR3. This chain links TRBV4-1 with TRBJ2-3, with 8 bases fitting TRBD1. Per germline, CDR1 MGHRA and CDR2 YSYEKL. The CDR3 spans 15 residues. V was pared by 0 bases and J by 6 bases, with 5 bases of the junction left unmatched. The CDR3 DNA sequence: TGCGCCAGCAGCCAAGAGCAGGGGGCCTTCGATACGCAGTATTTT. It codes for CASSQEQGAFDTQYF.

The CDR3 spells CASREGGQHYGYTF. The CDR3 DNA reads TGTGCCAGCAGGGAGGGGGGACAGCACTATGGCTACACCTTC. The chain carries TRBV5-6 and TRBJ1-2; 7 bases are a match to TRBD1. Germline V gives CDR1 SGHDT, CDR2 YYEEEE. The CDR3 is 14 amino acids. V was pared by 5 bases and J by 3 bases, with 7 bases of the junction left unmatched.

V is TRBV2 and J is TRBJ2-7; TRBD1 is a possible D gene (6 bases). CDR1 is SNHLY and CDR2 is FYNNEI in the germline V gene. With 6 bases removed from V and 5 bases from J, the gap between germline ends came to 17 bases. The CDR3 runs 14 residues. This CDR3 is CASRYRDTFDEQYF. In DNA, the CDR3 is TGTGCCAGCAGATACCGGGACACCTTTGACGAGCAGTACTTC.

This clone was detected only once. This chain connects TRBV27 to TRBJ1-2, with TRBD1 matching 8 bases. This CDR3 comprises 15 residues. Unmatched junction bases numbered 9, after V lost 3 bases and J lost 6 bases. Germline V CDR1 and CDR2: MNHEY, SMNVEV (reference sequence). CDR3 sequence: CASSFRGTGSDGYTF. CDR3 DNA: TGTGCCAGCAGTTTCCGCGGGACAGGCTCGGATGGCTACACCTTC.

This chain joins TRBV27 and TRBJ2-7, with 12 bases matching TRBD1. The J segment lost 5 bases and the V segment lost 3 bases, leaving 5 bases of the junction unmatched. This CDR3 has 15 residues. CDR1 and CDR2 from the germline V gene are MNHEY and SMNVEV (reference sequence). CDR3 sequence: CASSLGQGARHEQYF. CDR3 nucleotide sequence: TGTGCCAGCAGTTTGGGACAGGGGGCGCGTCACGAGCAGTACTTC.

The chain combines TRBV9 with TRBJ1-6; D possibly corresponds to TRBD1 (5 bases). From germline, CDR1 is SGDLS and CDR2 YYNGEE. The CDR3 consists of 12 residues. The V end was cut by 3 bases, the J end by 7 bases, with 5 bases between. DNA of the CDR3: TGTGCCAGCAGCGGACAGAATTCACCCCTCCACTTT. The encoded protein is CASSGQNSPLHF. Using reference TRBV9 and TRBJ1-6 for the parts outside the CDR3, the full variable domain is DSGVTQTPKHLITATGQRVTLRCSPRSGDLSVYWYQQSLDQGLQFLIQYYNGEERAKGNILERFSAQQFPDLHSELNLSSLELGDSALYFCASSGQNSPLHFGNGTRLTVT.

The chain is built from TRBV5-8 and TRBJ1-2; D gene ambiguous. Looked up from germline, CDR1 is SGHTS and CDR2 is YDEGEE. V lost 3 bases and J 2 bases, leaving 8 bases between the germline ends. This CDR3 comprises 13 residues. The chain's CDR3 is CASSYDTNYGYTF. Here the CDR3 DNA reads TGTGCCAGCAGCTATGACACGAACTATGGCTACACCTTC.

J is TRBJ1-2 and V is TRBV11-2; a weak D match, TRBD1 (5 bases). CDR3 size: 14 residues. Deletions cut 1 base from V and 4 bases from J, with 10 bases between. Per the germline V gene, CDR1 is SGHAT and CDR2 is FQNNGV. CDR3 DNA: TGTGCCAGCAGCTTAGGGTGGGGCCCCTATGGCTACACCTTC. Translation: CASSLGWGPYGYTF.

This rearrangement joins TRBV19 to TRBJ2-7; TRBD2 might be the D (6 bases). This CDR3 has 16 amino acids. Germline CDR1 and CDR2: LNHDA and SQIVND (reference sequence). V gave up 3 bases and J gave up 0 bases, with 15 bases separating them. The CDR3, as DNA: TGTGCCAGTAGTATCAACGGGGGAGGACCCTCCTACGAGCAGTACTTC. Encoded protein: CASSINGGGPSYEQYF.

The V call is TRBV24-1, the J call TRBJ2-2, with 9 bases identical to TRBD2. Germline assignment: CDR1 KGHDR and CDR2 SFDVKD. The CDR3 consists of 17 residues. The ends lost 4 bases at V and 4 bases at J; junction bases unmatched: 9. The CDR3 is CATSDRPGLAGTGELFF. The CDR3 DNA reads TGTGCCACCAGTGACCGCCCGGGACTAGCAGGCACCGGGGAGCTGTTTTTT.

The J gene is TRBJ2-4, the V gene TRBV9; either TRBD1 or TRBD2 may supply D (5 bases each). Germline values: CDR1 SGDLS, CDR2 YYNGEE. The CDR3 is 16 residues long. Trimming pared 1 base from V and 5 bases from J, leaving 16 bases between. The CDR3 region has the DNA TGTGCCAGCAGCGTAACCCCCCGGGGCAGCCAAAACATTCAGTACTTC. Its protein is CASSVTPRGSQNIQYF.